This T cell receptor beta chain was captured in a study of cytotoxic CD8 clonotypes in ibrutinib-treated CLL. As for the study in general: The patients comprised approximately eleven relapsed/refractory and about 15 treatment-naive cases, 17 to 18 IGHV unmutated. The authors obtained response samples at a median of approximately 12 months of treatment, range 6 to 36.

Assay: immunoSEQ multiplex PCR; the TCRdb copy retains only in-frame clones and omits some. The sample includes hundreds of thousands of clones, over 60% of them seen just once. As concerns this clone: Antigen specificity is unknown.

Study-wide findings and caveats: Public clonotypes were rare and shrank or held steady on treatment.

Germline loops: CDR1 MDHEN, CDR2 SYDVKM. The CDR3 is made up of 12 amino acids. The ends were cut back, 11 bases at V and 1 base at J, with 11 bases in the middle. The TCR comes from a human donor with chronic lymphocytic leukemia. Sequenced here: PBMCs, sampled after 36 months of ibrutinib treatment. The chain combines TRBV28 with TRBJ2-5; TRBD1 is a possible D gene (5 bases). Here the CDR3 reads CASKDSQETQYF. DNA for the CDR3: TGTGCCTCCAAAGACAGCCAAGAGACCCAGTACTTC.